This T cell receptor beta chain was observed in a study of T cells in Graves' hyperthyroidism and ophthalmopathy. Overall study: The blood sample was taken at first diagnosis, before treatment began. Findings and limits, study-wide: Stable hyperthyroidism was separated from ophthalmopathy by a model based on 13 V-J features.

A few counts support this clonotype. Its antigen remains unknown. Graves' hyperthyroidism is called stable when ophthalmopathy does not progress within 18 months. Patients having uncontrolled infection, another autoimmune disease, pregnancy or lactation were not included. RNA transcripts served as the template for amplifying TCR beta CDR3 regions. First-round RT-PCR of the TCR CDR3 relied on the HTBI primer set. TCRdb itself ran the multiplex PCR reads through MiXCR, one entry per CDR3 protein. The sample consists of about 840,000 distinct CDR3 sequences, 35% to 40% of them appearing once. Sequencing was done on a sample of blood. The receptor was isolated from a man aged 18 to 30 with Graves' hyperthyroidism.

As DNA, the CDR3 is TGCAGTGCTAGACTACAGGGCGGTACCGGGGAGCTGTTTTTT. The encoded protein is CSARLQGGTGELFF. The V and J genes are TRBV20-1 and TRBJ2-2, with TRBD1 as a possible D gene (6 bases). CDR1 is DFQATT and CDR2 is SNEGSKA in the germline V gene (reference sequence). The CDR3 is 14 amino acids. With 2 bases removed from V and 5 bases from J, the gap between germline ends came to 12 bases.